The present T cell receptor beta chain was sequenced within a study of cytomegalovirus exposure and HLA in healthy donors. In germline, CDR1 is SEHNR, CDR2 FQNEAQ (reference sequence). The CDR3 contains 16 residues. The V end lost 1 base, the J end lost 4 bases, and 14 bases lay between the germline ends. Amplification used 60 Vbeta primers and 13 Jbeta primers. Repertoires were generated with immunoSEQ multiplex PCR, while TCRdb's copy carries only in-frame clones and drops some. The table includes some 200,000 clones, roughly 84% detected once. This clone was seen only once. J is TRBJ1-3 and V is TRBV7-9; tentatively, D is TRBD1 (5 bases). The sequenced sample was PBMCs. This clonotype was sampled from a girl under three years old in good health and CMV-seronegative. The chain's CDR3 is CASSLVDSSPGNTIYF. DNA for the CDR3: TGTGCCAGCAGCTTAGTTGACAGCAGTCCGGGAAACACCATATATTTT.